This passage covers 17 T cell receptor beta chains from one sample sequenced in a study of post-analysis software for immune sequencing data. These receptors lack a known antigen. General observations from the study: In patients, TRBV5-6, TRBV5-1 and TRBV20-1 belonged to five or six TRBV segments found more frequently than in controls.

Libraries were made from TCR beta cDNA, and they carried unique molecular identifiers. MiXCR, run by TCRdb on the PCR reads, gives a single entry per CDR3 protein. The sample has about 540,000 distinct CDR3 sequences, 34% seen once. Sequencing was carried out using blood. The receptors were sampled from a girl aged 2-17 years with multiple sclerosis.

The chain recombines TRBV7-9 with TRBJ2-5; TRBD1 agrees at 9 bases. V was pared by 4 bases and J by 1 base, with 13 bases of the junction left unmatched. CDR3 length: 18 amino acids. Germline CDR1 and CDR2: SEHNR and FQNEAQ (reference sequence). CDR3 bases: TGTGCCAGCAGCTCCACAGGGGGCGGTCCAGTGTTCCAAGAGACCCAGTACTTC. Its protein product is CASSSTGGGPVFQETQYF. Drawing the rest from reference TRBV7-9 and TRBJ2-5, the complete variable domain is DTGVSQNPRHKITKRGQNVTFRCDPISEHNRLYWYRQTLGQGPEFLTYFQNEAQLEKSRLLSDRFSAERPKGSFSTLEIQRTEQGDSAMYLCASSSTGGGPVFQETQYFGPGTRLLVL.

The chain is built from TRBV9 and TRBJ2-5; tentatively, D is TRBD1 (6 bases). Germline V CDR1 and CDR2: SGDLS, YYNGEE. V lost 0 bases and J 1 base, leaving 7 bases between the germline ends. CDR3 length equals 14 residues. CDR3 sequence: CASSVDRAQETQYF. The CDR3 DNA reads as TGTGCCAGCAGCGTAGACAGGGCCCAAGAGACCCAGTACTTC.

The chain employs TRBV4-2 and TRBJ2-5, with TRBD2 as a possible D gene (5 bases). Germline values: CDR1 LGHNA, CDR2 YNFKEQ. Trimming left V 0 bases short and J 4 bases short, with 12 bases between. There are 15 residues in the CDR3. This CDR3 reads CASSQDRLARETQYF. The CDR3, as DNA: TGTGCCAGCAGCCAAGATCGGTTAGCGCGAGAGACCCAGTACTTC.

The chain links TRBV20-1 to TRBJ1-5, with 7 bases identical to TRBD1. The germline gives CDR1 DFQATT, CDR2 SNEGSKA (reference sequence). V gave up 6 bases and J gave up 7 bases; unmatched junction bases: 12. The CDR3 has 14 amino acids. This chain's CDR3 is CSALGGTEAQPQHF. CDR3 DNA: TGCAGTGCCCTAGGCGGGACAGAGGCCCAGCCCCAGCATTTT.

The sample holds one count of this clonotype. The junction does not match germline at one end; this may be a read error. V gene TRBV12-3 or TRBV12-4 combines with J gene TRBJ2-7; a possible D gene is TRBD2 (5 bases). The CDR3 loop spans 15 amino acids. CDR3 amino acids: CASSLAGRGYYGQYF. CDR3 nucleotides: TGTGCCAGCAGTTTAGCGGGTCGAGGGTACTACGGGCAGTACTTC.

The gene calls are TRBV7-3 and TRBJ2-5, with 9 bases lining up with TRBD2. V was clipped by 5 bases and J by 1 base; unmatched bases: 8. Per the germline V gene, CDR1 is SGHTA and CDR2 is FQGTGA. The CDR3 sequence is 16 residues long. CDR3 nucleotide sequence: TGTGCCAGCAGCACCAGCGGGACTAGCCCCCAAGAGACCCAGTACTTC. Protein sequence: CASSTSGTSPQETQYF.

The J gene is TRBJ1-1, the V gene TRBV12-3 or TRBV12-4; TRBD1 matches 9 bases. V shed 5 bases, J shed 10 bases, and the junction held 8 bases outside the gene matches. The CDR3 covers 13 residues. The CDR3 reads CASSHPYRGPAFF. CDR3 bases: TGTGCCAGCAGTCACCCATACAGGGGGCCAGCTTTCTTT.

The V call is TRBV6-6, the J call TRBJ2-1, with 15 positions matching TRBD2. In germline, CDR1 is MNHNY, CDR2 SVGAGI (reference sequence). CDR3 length equals 16 residues. Trimming took 4 bases from V and 5 from J; bases not matched to a gene: 3. CDR3 DNA sequence: TGTGCCAGCAGTTGGACTAGCGGGGGGGCCCACAATGAGCAGTTCTTC. Translating it yields CASSWTSGGAHNEQFF.

The chain employs TRBV7-9 and TRBJ1-1; 8 bases align to TRBD1. Trimming cost V 4 bases and J 1 base; bases outside gene matches: 5. Looked up from germline, CDR1 is SEHNR and CDR2 is FQNEAQ (reference sequence). The CDR3 spans 15 residues. The CDR3 sequence: CASSSPGTGNTEAFF. DNA for the CDR3: TGTGCCAGCAGCTCACCCGGGACAGGGAACACTGAAGCTTTCTTT.

This clonotype was observed a few times. The chain links TRBV6-5 to TRBJ1-4, with 9 nucleotides matching TRBD1. The CDR3 length is 14 residues. Trimming removed 6 bases from V and 8 bases from J; junction bases left unmatched: 7. Germline lookup yields CDR1 MNHEY and CDR2 SVGAGI. The CDR3 nucleotides read TGTGCCAGCAGGGCGGGACAGGGTAGGGAAAAACTGTTTTTT. Encoded protein: CASRAGQGREKLFF.

The gene calls are TRBV5-6 and TRBJ2-5, with D possibly being TRBD1 (5 bases). The germline V gene encodes CDR1 SGHDT and CDR2 YYEEEE. The CDR3 consists of 13 residues. Deletions cut 4 bases from V and 9 bases from J, with 16 bases between. CDR3 nucleotide sequence: TGTGCCAGCAGCCCTACCAGCCAAGGGGCCCAGTACTTC. This gives the protein CASSPTSQGAQYF.

This clonotype was detected a few times. The chain is built from TRBV7-3 and TRBJ2-5; D is tentatively TRBD1 or TRBD2 (6 bases each). The CDR3 is 14 residues long. Germline assignment: CDR1 SGHTA and CDR2 FQGTGA. Trimming pared 7 bases from V and 4 bases from J, leaving 16 bases between. CDR3 protein: CASNLGGPGETQYF. CDR3 in DNA: TGTGCCAGCAACTTGGGGGGCCCCGGAGAGACCCAGTACTTC.

This clonotype turned up a few times. The chain is built from TRBV4-1 and TRBJ2-5; D uncertain. Near its end, the DNA agrees better with TRBJ2-7, so the J call may be wrong. In germline, CDR1 is MGHRA, CDR2 YSYEKL. This CDR3 has 12 amino acids. The CDR3 nucleotides read TGCGCCAGCAGCCAAGACGGTGACGAGCAGTACTTC. Translation: CASSQDGDEQYF.

This clonotype was counted between two and nine times. The chain recombines TRBV6-6 with TRBJ2-1; 9 bases line up with TRBD2. This CDR3 has 17 residues. Unmatched junction bases numbered 15, after V lost 2 bases and J lost 10 bases. CDR1 and CDR2 (germline): MNHNY, SVGAGI (reference sequence). CDR3: CASSYASGAGGPKEQFF. The CDR3 DNA is TGTGCCAGCAGTTACGCCTCCGGGGCGGGGGGGCCAAAGGAGCAGTTCTTC.

This clonotype occurred a few times. The chain employs TRBV7-8 and TRBJ2-5; D is ambiguous. Germline CDR1 SGHVS, CDR2 FQNEAQ. This CDR3 is built from 15 residues. Trimming shortened V by 0 bases and J by 1 base, and 9 bases separated the two germline ends. The CDR3 bases are TGTGCCAGCAGCTTAGCTTCGGTGTCCCAAGAGACCCAGTACTTC. Translated: CASSLASVSQETQYF.

The chain has TRBV27 and TRBJ1-2; the match to TRBD1 covers 7 bases. Germline values: CDR1 MNHEY, CDR2 SMNVEV (reference sequence). The CDR3 consists of 14 residues. The ends lost 4 bases at V and 6 bases at J; junction bases unmatched: 8. CDR3 coding DNA: TGTGCCAGCAGTTCTTCCTGGGACAGCCATGGCTACACCTTC. Its protein product is CASSSSWDSHGYTF.

This clonotype came up a few times. This rearrangement joins TRBV7-2 to TRBJ1-2; 11 bases fit TRBD1. The CDR3 length is 15 residues. J lost 8 bases, V lost 3 bases, and 8 bases had no gene match. Germline V lookup: CDR1 SGHTA, CDR2 FQGNSA. CDR3 residues: CASSLDRGRFDGYTF. The CDR3 DNA follows: TGTGCCAGCAGCTTGGACAGGGGGCGATTCGACGGCTACACCTTC.